Below, one TCR beta chain is given with its context. Its target is not known. The data derive from a study of blood T cells in healthy people across ages. Study observations and caveats: In older individuals, TCR beta diversity per million T cells was lower, falling roughly linearly with age.

A J-beta primer mix and a sample-barcoded 5' primer were used in a second PCR of about 6 to 12 cycles. MiXCR was run by TCRdb on the 5' RACE reads, yielding one entry per CDR3 protein. The table shows around 1.7 million distinct CDR3 sequences, with about 30% occurring only once. Germline trimming cut 7 bases from V and 9 bases from J; bases unmatched to any gene: 6. This CDR3 contains 12 residues. V usage is TRBV12-3 or TRBV12-4 and J usage is TRBJ2-1, with 7 positions matching TRBD2. The sequencing input was blood. This clonotype was obtained from a woman in her 30s in good health. The CDR3 sequence: CASTAGVGEQFF. The CDR3 DNA follows: TGTGCCAGCACGGCGGGGGTCGGTGAGCAGTTCTTC.